These T cell receptor beta chains were read from a single sample in a study of CD8 T cells in Susac syndrome. TCRdb re-derived calls from the immunoSEQ multiplex PCR reads in MiXCR, one entry per CDR3 protein. The repertoire holds 100,000 to 150,000 distinct CDR3 sequences, with 90% to 95% as singletons. Sequenced sample: CD4+ T cells from PBMCs. The origin of the receptors is a human donor in good health. Each CDR3 is given with its conserved first and last residue. D genes are given only for firm matches. Rows give clone size only sometimes, using once, few, many, or a class for an expanded clone.

13	TRBJ2-7	.	TRBV29-1	TRBD1	TGCAGCGTTGGGGGACAGGGAAGGTACGAGCAGTACTTC	CSVGGQGRYEQYF
13	TRBJ1-1	.	TRBV18	.	TGTGCCAGCTCACCACGGATGGAAACTGAAGCTTTCTTT	CASSPRMETEAFF
15	TRBJ2-4	.	TRBV15	.	TGTGCCATCAGGCGGGGAAGCGGGGCCAAAAACATTCAGTACTTC	CAIRRGSGAKNIQYF
14	TRBJ2-7	.	TRBV7-8	.	TGTGCCAGCAGCTTAGCCCGAGGGACACTCGGGCAGTACTTC	CASSLARGTLGQYF
14	TRBJ2-6	.	TRBV6-4	.	TGTGCCAGCAGTGACCTATCTGGGGCCAACGTCCTGACTTTC	CASSDLSGANVLTF
12	TRBJ2-5	.	TRBV7-2	.	TGTGCCAGCAGCTTAGTCTTGAAGACCCAGTACTTC	CASSLVLKTQYF
16	TRBJ2-7	.	TRBV4-1	.	TGCGCCAGCAGCCAAATGCCCGTCGGGGGCAGCTACGAGCAGTACTTC	CASSQMPVGGSYEQYF
14	TRBJ2-7	.	TRBV28	TRBD1	TGTGCCAGCAGTTCCGGGACAGGGAGGTACGAGCAGTACTTC	CASSSGTGRYEQYF
14	TRBJ2-2	.	TRBV20-1	.	TGCAGTGCTAGCGGGACGTCGAACACCGGGGAGCTGTTTTTT	CSASGTSNTGELFF
16	TRBJ2-3	.	TRBV7-2	TRBD2	TGTGCCAGCAGCTACCGAGCGGGAGGCGGGGCAGATACGCAGTATTTT	CASSYRAGGGADTQYF
14	TRBJ2-2	.	TRBV12-3/TRBV12-4	TRBD1	TGTGCCAGCAGTTATAGGGGGCAGACCGGGGAGCTGTTTTTT	CASSYRGQTGELFF
15	TRBJ2-7	.	TRBV2	TRBD2	TGTGCCAGCAGTGGGACTAGCGGGTACTCCTACGAGCAGTACTTC	CASSGTSGYSYEQYF
15	TRBJ2-2	once	TRBV7-2	.	TGTGCCAGCAGCTTAGTACCTAGCTCCCCCGGGGAGCTGTTTTTT	CASSLVPSSPGELFF
15	TRBJ2-5	once	TRBV3-1	.	TGTGCCAGCAGCCCAAGGGGCAGGGCCTTCGAGACCCAGTACTTC	CASSPRGRAFETQYF
16	TRBJ2-2	once	TRBV23-1	.	TGCGCCAGCAACCCGGACCGCAAGCTAAACACCGGGGAGCTGTTTTTT	CASNPDRKLNTGELFF
15	TRBJ2-7	.	TRBV2	.	TGTGCCAGCAACCCCCCGGGACTTAGGCTAGGGGAGCAGTACTTC	CASNPPGLRLGEQYF
15	TRBJ2-5	.	TRBV29-1	.	TGCAGCGTTGGCAGGACAGGGAGGGGGCAAGAGACCCAGTACTTC	CSVGRTGRGQETQYF
14	TRBJ2-5	.	TRBV5-4	TRBD1	TGTGCCAGCAGCTCTGCAGGGGGCCAAGAGACCCAGTACTTC	CASSSAGGQETQYF
15	TRBJ2-2	.	TRBV11-1	TRBD2	TGTGCCAGCAGCTTCGGACTAGCGGGAGGTGGGGAGCTGTTTTTT	CASSFGLAGGGELFF
12	TRBJ2-5	.	TRBV25-1	.	TGTGCCAGCAGCCCAGCGGGAGAGACCCAGTACTTC	CASSPAGETQYF
14	TRBJ2-7	.	TRBV12-3/TRBV12-4	TRBD1	TGTGCCAGCAGTCGACAGGGGTTAGGATACGAGCAGTACTTC	CASSRQGLGYEQYF
14	TRBJ1-4	.	TRBV2	TRBD1	TGTGCCAGCAGCGGACAGGGGGTAGGGCGAAAACTGTTTTTT	CASSGQGVGRKLFF